The rows below give T cell receptor beta chains drawn from one sample of a study of blood T cell repertoires in COVID-19. Sequencing used immunoSEQ multiplex PCR; TCRdb keeps in-frame clones, though not all of them. The data contain 130,000 or so clones, 70% to 80% of them singletons. The sequenced material came from peripheral blood. Receptors originate from a woman aged 65 to 85 with COVID-19, enrolled during active disease. CDR3s include the opening cysteine and the closing phenylalanine or tryptophan. Each record gives: J gene, V gene, D gene, clone size, CDR3 protein, CDR3 DNA. A D gene is named only where the DNA matches it firmly. Some rows have no size entry. The others give once, few or many, or a class for an expanded clone.

>TRBJ2-7|TRBV19|TRBD2|few
CASSITGGASPPYF
TGTGCCAGTAGTATAACGGGGGGTGCGTCTCCCCCGTACTTC
>TRBJ1-3|TRBV3-1/TRBV3-2|.|.
CASSQVWGHRGSGNTIYF
TGTGCCAGCAGCCAAGTTTGGGGCCATCGGGGGTCAGGAAACACCATATATTTT
>TRBJ2-4|TRBV3-1/TRBV3-2|TRBD2|.
CASSQEASGGSGNIQYF
TGTGCCAGCAGCCAAGAGGCTAGCGGGGGAAGTGGAAACATTCAGTACTTC
>TRBJ1-3|TRBV9|.|medium-sized
CASSGPSAGISGNTIYF
TGTGCCAGCAGCGGCCCCTCCGCGGGGATCTCTGGAAACACCATATATTTT
>TRBJ1-5|TRBV4-2|.|.
CASSQEGVGNQPQHF
TGTGCCAGCAGCCAAGAAGGGGTTGGTAATCAGCCCCAGCATTTT
>TRBJ2-5|TRBV2|TRBD2|.
CASSRSTSGQETQYF
TGTGCCAGCAGTCGATCCACTAGCGGCCAAGAGACCCAGTACTTC
>TRBJ2-3|TRBV6-5|TRBD1|.
CASSQGVRGRDTQYF
TGTGCCAGCTCTCAAGGCGTGAGGGGGCGAGATACGCAGTATTTT
>TRBJ2-1|TRBV10-3|.|.
CAIKGGGMGSYNEQFF
TGTGCCATCAAAGGGGGGGGAATGGGCTCCTACAATGAGCAGTTCTTC
>TRBJ2-1|TRBV2|TRBD1|.
CASKWDRNNEQFF
TGTGCCAGCAAATGGGACAGAAACAATGAGCAGTTCTTC
>TRBJ1-3|TRBV11-3|.|.
CASSLVEASSGNTIYF
TGTGCCAGCAGCTTAGTTGAGGCCAGCTCTGGAAACACCATATATTTT
>TRBJ2-5|TRBV2|TRBD2|.
CASGGDWIQETQYF
TGTGCCAGCGGGGGGGACTGGATCCAAGAGACCCAGTACTTC
>TRBJ2-4|TRBV3-1/TRBV3-2|TRBD2|.
CASSSTSGGVAKNIQYF
TGTGCCAGCAGCTCTACTAGCGGGGGGGTAGCCAAAAACATTCAGTACTTC
>TRBJ1-1|TRBV16|.|.
CASSRGLGSTEAFF
TGTGCCAGCAGCAGGGGGTTGGGGAGCACTGAAGCTTTCTTT
>TRBJ2-2|TRBV5-5|TRBD2|.
CASSLLSGGANTGELFF
TGTGCCAGCAGCTTGCTTAGCGGGGGCGCGAACACCGGGGAGCTGTTTTTT
>TRBJ2-3|TRBV5-1|.|.
CASSLGSTDTQYF
TGCGCCAGCAGCCTAGGAAGCACAGATACGCAGTATTTT
>TRBJ2-3|TRBV20-1|.|.
CSAGRTDTQYF
TGCAGTGCTGGGAGGACAGATACGCAGTATTTT
>TRBJ2-5|TRBV6-2/TRBV6-3|TRBD2|.
CASSYPPSTVGLGWETQYF
TGTGCCAGCAGTTACCCCCCTTCCACCGTAGGACTAGGTTGGGAGACCCAGTACTTC
>TRBJ2-1|TRBV7-2|TRBD2|.
CASSLTGGAGDEQFF
TGTGCCAGCAGCTTAACCGGGGGGGCGGGTGATGAGCAGTTCTTC
>TRBJ2-1|TRBV5-4|TRBD2|.
CASSLGGLAGVYNEQFF
TGTGCCAGCAGCTTGGGGGGCTTGGCGGGGGTTTACAATGAGCAGTTCTTC
>TRBJ1-3|TRBV14|.|.
CASSQDRSGGVSGNTIYF
TGTGCCAGCAGCCAAGATCGAAGCGGAGGGGTCTCTGGAAACACCATATATTTT
>TRBJ2-5|TRBV5-1|TRBD2|.
CASSEGGSRETQYF
TGCGCCAGCAGCGAGGGAGGGTCCAGGGAGACCCAGTACTTC
>TRBJ2-2|TRBV7-9|.|.
CASRPPEGANTGELFF
TGTGCCAGCAGGCCCCCCGAGGGGGCGAACACCGGGGAGCTGTTTTTT
>TRBJ1-2|TRBV28|.|.
CASAPSGNNGYTF
TGTGCCAGCGCTCCGAGCGGCAACAATGGCTACACCTTC
>TRBJ1-2|TRBV7-2|TRBD1|.
CASSLTGTGGDYGYTF
TGTGCCAGCAGCTTAACGGGGACAGGGGGCGACTATGGCTACACCTTC
>TRBJ2-2|TRBV5-4|TRBD1|few
CASRIGTGMNTGELFF
TGTGCCAGCAGGATAGGGACAGGGATGAACACCGGGGAGCTGTTTTTT
>TRBJ1-5|TRBV9|.|.
CASSVGGGGLPQHF
TGTGCCAGCAGCGTAGGTGGCGGGGGGTTGCCCCAGCATTTT
>TRBJ1-5|TRBV6-1|.|many
CASSEVGGPQHF
TGTGCCAGCAGTGAAGTGGGAGGGCCCCAGCATTTT
>TRBJ1-2|TRBV15|.|.
CATSRQGNGYTF
TGTGCCACCAGCAGACAGGGGAATGGCTACACCTTC
>TRBJ2-7|TRBV5-1|TRBD2|few
CASSLGRGNGEQYF
TGCGCCAGCAGCTTGGGGCGGGGGAATGGGGAGCAGTACTTC
>TRBJ1-4|TRBV5-1|.|once
CASASEGSSEKLFF
TGCGCCAGCGCATCGGAGGGGTCTTCGGAAAAACTGTTTTTT
>TRBJ2-7|TRBV28|.|few
CASSRGYYEQYF
TGTGCCAGCAGCCGCGGGTACTACGAGCAGTACTTC
>TRBJ2-3|TRBV19|.|.
CASRANTDTQYF
TGTGCCAGTAGGGCCAACACAGATACGCAGTATTTT
>TRBJ2-1|TRBV7-3|TRBD2|.
CASSPTSGNYNEQFF
TGTGCCAGCAGCCCGACTAGCGGGAACTACAATGAGCAGTTCTTC
>TRBJ1-5|TRBV18|.|.
CASSHEYSNQPQHF
TGTGCCAGCTCACACGAGTATAGCAATCAGCCCCAGCATTTT
>TRBJ1-1|TRBV28|.|.
CASSPRGTEAFF
TGTGCCAGCAGTCCGCGGGGAACTGAAGCTTTCTTT
>TRBJ1-2|TRBV5-1|.|.
CASSLEQGGGYTF
TGCGCCAGCAGCTTGGAACAGGGCGGTGGCTACACCTTC
>TRBJ2-5|TRBV4-1|.|.
CASSQESGSRETQYF
TGCGCCAGCAGCCAAGAATCAGGTAGTCGGGAGACCCAGTACTTC
>TRBJ2-5|TRBV4-3|TRBD1|.
CAGRLDRDLYQETQYF
TGCGCCGGTCGATTGGACAGGGACCTGTACCAAGAGACCCAGTACTTC
>TRBJ2-2|TRBV5-1|.|.
CASSPFTQNTGELFF
TGCGCCAGCAGCCCTTTCACACAGAACACCGGGGAGCTGTTTTTT
>TRBJ1-2|TRBV3-1/TRBV3-2|TRBD1|once
CASSHTGVEGYGYTF
TGTGCCAGCAGCCACACAGGGGTGGAAGGCTATGGCTACACCTTC
>TRBJ2-3|TRBV7-2|TRBD2|once
CASSPGGTSGTDTQYF
TGTGCCAGCAGCCCAGGGGGGACTAGCGGCACAGATACGCAGTATTTT
>TRBJ1-2|TRBV3-1/TRBV3-2|TRBD1|.
CASSPGTGRGYTF
TGTGCCAGCAGCCCGGGGACAGGGAGGGGCTACACCTTC
>TRBJ1-1|TRBV7-3|.|.
CASSLQGRMNTEAFF
TGTGCCAGCAGCTTGCAGGGTCGCATGAACACTGAAGCTTTCTTT
>TRBJ1-4|TRBV27|.|.
CASTPRPATNEKLFF
TGTGCCAGCACCCCGAGGCCTGCAACTAATGAAAAACTGTTTTTT
>TRBJ2-7|TRBV6-5|.|.
CASSSPGVSIYEQYF
TGTGCCAGCAGTTCCCCGGGAGTCTCGATCTACGAGCAGTACTTC
>TRBJ1-1|TRBV3-1/TRBV3-2|.|.
CASSQAGGGPPDTEAFF
TGTGCCAGCAGCCAAGCTGGGGGAGGACCCCCGGACACTGAAGCTTTCTTT
>TRBJ2-5|TRBV11-2|TRBD1|.
CASSDLGGTGSLVETQYF
TGTGCCAGCAGCGACTTAGGGGGGACAGGGTCCCTCGTGGAGACCCAGTACTTC
>TRBJ1-4|TRBV2|TRBD1|few
CASSKGQGAREKLFF
TGTGCCAGCAGTAAAGGACAGGGGGCAAGGGAAAAACTGTTTTTT
>TRBJ1-2|TRBV29-1|TRBD1|.
CSVLGQGVDYGYTF
TGCAGCGTCCTTGGACAGGGGGTAGATTATGGCTACACCTTC
>TRBJ2-7|TRBV2|TRBD1|.
CASSPGQGWEQYF
TGTGCCAGCAGTCCGGGACAGGGGTGGGAGCAGTACTTC
>TRBJ2-7|TRBV24-1|TRBD1|.
CATSDSPGQGRYEQYF
TGTGCCACCAGTGATTCGCCGGGACAGGGGAGGTACGAGCAGTACTTC
>TRBJ2-5|TRBV9|TRBD2|.
CASSADGTSQETQYF
TGTGCCAGCAGCGCCGACGGGACTAGCCAAGAGACCCAGTACTTC
>TRBJ2-2|TRBV6-2/TRBV6-3|.|.
CASSYNRGWLFF
TGTGCCAGCAGTTACAACCGGGGGTGGCTGTTTTTT
>TRBJ1-2|TRBV28|TRBD1|.
CASRGTGVEYGYTF
TGTGCCAGCAGGGGAACAGGGGTGGAGTATGGCTACACCTTC
>TRBJ1-1|TRBV12-3/TRBV12-4|.|.
CASSEQGTEAFF
TGTGCCAGCAGTGAGCAGGGGACCGAAGCTTTCTTT
>TRBJ1-1|TRBV11-2|.|few
CASSLDPGGTEAFF
TGTGCCAGCAGCTTAGATCCCGGGGGGACTGAAGCTTTCTTT
>TRBJ2-3|TRBV6-5|.|.
CASSSAGYPTDTQYF
TGTGCCAGCAGTTCGGCCGGGTACCCCACAGATACGCAGTATTTT
>TRBJ1-5|TRBV2|.|.
CASGGRGNQPQHF
TGTGCCAGCGGGGGGAGGGGCAATCAGCCCCAGCATTTT